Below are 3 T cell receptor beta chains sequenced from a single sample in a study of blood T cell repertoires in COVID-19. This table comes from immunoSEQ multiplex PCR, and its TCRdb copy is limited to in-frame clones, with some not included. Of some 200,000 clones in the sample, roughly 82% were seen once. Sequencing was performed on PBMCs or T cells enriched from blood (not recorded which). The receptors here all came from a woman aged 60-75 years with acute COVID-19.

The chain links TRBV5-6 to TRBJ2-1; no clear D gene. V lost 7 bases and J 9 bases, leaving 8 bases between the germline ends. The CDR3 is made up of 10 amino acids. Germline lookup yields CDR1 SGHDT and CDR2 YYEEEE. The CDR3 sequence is CASGTSEQFF. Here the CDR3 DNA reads TGTGCCAGCGGCACGTCTGAGCAGTTCTTC.

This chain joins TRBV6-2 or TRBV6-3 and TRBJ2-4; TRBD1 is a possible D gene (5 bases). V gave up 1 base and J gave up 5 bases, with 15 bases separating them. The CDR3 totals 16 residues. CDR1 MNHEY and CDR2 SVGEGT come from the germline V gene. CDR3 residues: CASSYYRPGFQNIQYF. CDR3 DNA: TGTGCCAGCAGTTACTATCGTCCAGGGTTCCAAAACATTCAGTACTTC.

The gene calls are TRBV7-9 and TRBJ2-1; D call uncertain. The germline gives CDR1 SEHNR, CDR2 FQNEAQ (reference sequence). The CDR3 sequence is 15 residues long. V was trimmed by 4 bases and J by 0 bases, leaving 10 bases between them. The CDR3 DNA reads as TGTGCCAGCAGCTCAACCCGGAGCTCCTACAATGAGCAGTTCTTC. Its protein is CASSSTRSSYNEQFF.